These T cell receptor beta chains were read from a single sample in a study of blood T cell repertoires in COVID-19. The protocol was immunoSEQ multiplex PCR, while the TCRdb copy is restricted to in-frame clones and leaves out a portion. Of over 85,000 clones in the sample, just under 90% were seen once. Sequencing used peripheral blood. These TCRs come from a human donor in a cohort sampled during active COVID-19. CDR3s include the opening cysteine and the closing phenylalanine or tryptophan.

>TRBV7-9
CASSPWTGDTEAFF
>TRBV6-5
CASRQQGAVGYTF
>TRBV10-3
CAISEPRDKGNYGYTF
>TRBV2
CASSEALRYSGEKLFF
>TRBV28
CASRPGTGEGETQYF
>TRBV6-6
CASVRGASNQPQHF
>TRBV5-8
CASSSLNRGRVPGELFF
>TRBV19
CASRQGALNTEAFF
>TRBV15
CATSRAGQEETQYF
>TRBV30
CAWSRDRGHSSYNEQFF
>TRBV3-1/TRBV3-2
CASSHHGELFF
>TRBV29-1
CSVGAEEQFF
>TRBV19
CASRSGGADTQYF
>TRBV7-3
CASSWGELGTQYF
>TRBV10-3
CAISQDRVRGQPQHF
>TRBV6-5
CASSYVAGGTDTQYF
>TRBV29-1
CSVKTVGGNEKLFF
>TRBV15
CATSTGGPQHF
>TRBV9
CASSVVHSGSADTQYF
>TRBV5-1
CASSDPRQGGMNTEAFF
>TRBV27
CASSLSRGLYGYTF
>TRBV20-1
CSASSGGRDDGYTF
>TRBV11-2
CASSLLFSKREFYEQYF
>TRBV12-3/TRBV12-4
CASSRGVTQYF